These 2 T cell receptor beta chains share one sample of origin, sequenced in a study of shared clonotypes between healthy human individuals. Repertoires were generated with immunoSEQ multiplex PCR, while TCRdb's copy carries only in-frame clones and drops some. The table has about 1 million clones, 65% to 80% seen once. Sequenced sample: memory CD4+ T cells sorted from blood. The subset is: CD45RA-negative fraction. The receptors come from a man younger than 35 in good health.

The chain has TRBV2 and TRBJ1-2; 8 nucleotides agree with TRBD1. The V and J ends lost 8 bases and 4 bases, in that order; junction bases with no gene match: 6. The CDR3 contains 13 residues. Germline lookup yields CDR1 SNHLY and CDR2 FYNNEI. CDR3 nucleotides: TGTGCCAGCTGGGGGCAGGGGGCCTATGGCTACACCTTC. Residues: CASWGQGAYGYTF.

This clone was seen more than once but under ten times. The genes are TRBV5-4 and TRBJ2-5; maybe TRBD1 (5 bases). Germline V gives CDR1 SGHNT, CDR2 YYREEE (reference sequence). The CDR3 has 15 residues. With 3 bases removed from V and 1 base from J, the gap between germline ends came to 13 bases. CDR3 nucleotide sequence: TGTGCCAGCAGCTGGACACTGAACATCCAAGAGACCCAGTACTTC. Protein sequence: CASSWTLNIQETQYF.